The 14 T cell receptor beta chains reported below all come from one sample, sequenced in a study of blood T cell repertoires in COVID-19. TCRdb's copy holds only in-frame clones and misses some; the assay was immunoSEQ multiplex PCR. The table has more than 100,000 clones, 84% seen once. Specimen: peripheral blood. The receptors come from a human donor in a cohort sampled during active or convalescent COVID-19.

The chain has TRBV12-5 and TRBJ2-1, with a possible D match to TRBD1 (5 bases). This CDR3 region has 14 residues. With 0 bases removed from V and 6 bases from J, the gap between germline ends came to 9 bases. In germline, CDR1 is LGHNT, CDR2 FRNRAP. The CDR3, as DNA: TGTGCTAGTGGTTTGGTAATGGGGCTCAATGAGCAGTTCTTC. This codes for CASGLVMGLNEQFF.

The chain is built from TRBV4-2 and TRBJ2-3; 8 bases align to TRBD2. The CDR3 contains 15 residues. V shed 4 bases and J 2 bases; nucleotides not matched to a gene: 5. In germline, CDR1 is LGHNA, CDR2 YNFKEQ. The CDR3 nucleotides read TGTGCCAGCAGCCCTCGGACTAGCCACACAGATACGCAGTATTTT. It encodes CASSPRTSHTDTQYF.

CDR3 residues: CASSGDTSYYEQYF. CDR3 nucleotide sequence: TGCGCCAGCAGCGGGGACACCTCTTACTACGAGCAGTACTTC. The V gene is TRBV5-1, the J gene TRBJ2-7; D is perhaps TRBD1 (6 bases). The CDR3 covers 14 residues. Germline values: CDR1 SGHRS, CDR2 YFSETQ. The V end was cut by 4 bases, the J end by 3 bases, with 14 bases between.

CDR3 sequence reads: CASNRVGGADGYTF. The CDR3 nucleotides read TGTGCCAGCAATCGAGTTGGGGGGGCGGATGGCTACACCTTC. The V and J genes are TRBV9 and TRBJ1-2, with TRBD1 as a possible D gene (6 bases). The V end lost 6 bases, the J end lost 6 bases, and 18 bases lay between the germline ends. The germline gives CDR1 SGDLS, CDR2 YYNGEE. The CDR3 is made up of 14 amino acids.

This rearrangement joins TRBV6-5 to TRBJ2-2; the D is unclear. CDR3 size: 12 residues. V gave up 6 bases and J gave up 7 bases, with 9 bases separating them. Germline assignment: CDR1 MNHEY and CDR2 SVGAGI. The CDR3 bases are TGTGCCAGCAGCCTAACCGGCGGGGAGCTGTTTTTT. Protein product: CASSLTGGELFF.

V gene TRBV7-6 combines with J gene TRBJ2-7; 11 bases fit TRBD2. Trimming at V came to 3 bases and at J to 2 bases, leaving 3 bases not matched to a gene. Looked up from germline, CDR1 is SGHVS and CDR2 is FNYEAQ. The CDR3 length is 15 residues. CDR3 nucleotide sequence: TGTGCCAGCAGCTTGACTAGCGGGGCACCCTACGAGCAGTACTTC. Translating it yields CASSLTSGAPYEQYF. Complete variable domain (other parts from reference TRBV7-6 and TRBJ2-7): GAGVSQSPRYKVTKRGQDVALRCDPISGHVSLYWYRQALGQGPEFLTYFNYEAQQDKSGLPNDRFSAERPEGSISTLTIQRTEQRDSAMYRCASSLTSGAPYEQYFGPGTRLTVT.

The V and J genes are TRBV3-1 (or the pseudogene TRBV3-2) and TRBJ1-5; D remains unclear. Germline CDR1 is LGHDT and CDR2 is YNNKEL (reference sequence). The CDR3 is made up of 15 amino acids. The V and J ends lost 0 bases and 0 bases respectively, with 6 bases between them. The chain's CDR3 is CASSQDYYSNQPQHF. Here the CDR3 DNA reads TGTGCCAGCAGCCAAGATTATTATAGCAATCAGCCCCAGCATTTT.

This clone has more than one count but fewer than ten. This rearrangement joins TRBV5-1 to TRBJ1-1; a weak D match, TRBD1 (5 bases). Germline V gives CDR1 SGHRS, CDR2 YFSETQ. The CDR3 consists of 13 residues. The ends were cut back, 3 bases at V and 5 bases at J, with 11 bases in the middle. Here the CDR3 reads CASSSQGRTEAFF. CDR3 sequence (DNA): TGCGCCAGCAGCTCGCAGGGCCGTACTGAAGCTTTCTTT.

J is TRBJ1-1 and V is TRBV20-1, with 9 nucleotides matching TRBD1. The germline CDR1 and CDR2 sequences are DFQATT and SNEGSKA (reference sequence). V shed 7 bases and J 12 bases; nucleotides not matched to a gene: 15. This CDR3 is built from 13 residues. CDR3: CSVSSPGQGMTFF. In DNA form, the CDR3 reads TGCAGTGTTAGTTCGCCGGGACAGGGTATGACTTTCTTT.

V is TRBV19 and J is TRBJ1-5, with D hard to call. In germline, CDR1 is LNHDA, CDR2 SQIVND (reference sequence). Trimming took off 3 bases at V and 1 base at J, with 16 bases between the two ends. This CDR3 region has 17 residues. The CDR3 DNA sequence: TGTGCCAGTAGTATTTCTGGGCCCCGAGGGAGCAATCAGCCCCAGCATTTT. This codes for CASSISGPRGSNQPQHF. The whole variable domain, filled in from reference TRBV19 and TRBJ1-5, reads DGGITQSPKYLFRKEGQNVTLSCEQNLNHDAMYWYRQDPGQGLRLIYYSQIVNDFQKGDIAEGYSVSREKKESFPLTVTSAQKNPTAFYLCASSISGPRGSNQPQHFGDGTRLSIL.

The chain uses TRBV7-2 and TRBJ2-2, with D unresolved. Per germline, CDR1 SGHTA and CDR2 FQGNSA. V dropped 3 bases and J dropped 4 bases, with 9 bases sitting between them. This CDR3 region has 14 residues. This chain's CDR3 is CASSFGQTTGELFF. The CDR3 DNA is TGTGCCAGCAGCTTTGGGCAGACCACCGGGGAGCTGTTTTTT.

The J gene is TRBJ1-2, the V gene TRBV6-5, with D perhaps matching TRBD1 (6 bases). CDR1 is MNHEY, CDR2 SVGAGI, per germline. This CDR3 contains 15 residues. Trimming took off 0 bases at V and 4 bases at J, with 12 bases between the two ends. CDR3 nucleotides: TGTGCCAGCAGTTACTCAAGGGGGGGCCCCTATGGCTACACCTTC. This encodes CASSYSRGGPYGYTF.

The chain recombines TRBV15 with TRBJ1-2; 9 positions match TRBD1. In germline, CDR1 is LNHNV, CDR2 YYDKDF (reference sequence). There are 17 residues in the CDR3. The trim removed 1 base at V and 2 bases at J, leaving 8 bases unmatched. Here the CDR3 reads CATSRGGQGMVNYGYTF. For the CDR3, the DNA is TGTGCCACCAGCAGAGGGGGACAGGGCATGGTAAACTATGGCTACACCTTC.

In its sample, this clone was seen a few times. The rearrangement joins TRBV7-2 to TRBJ1-4; TRBD1 matches at 8 bases. Germline-derived CDR1 and CDR2 are SGHTA and FQGNSA. CDR3 length: 15 amino acids. The junction had 9 bases not matched to a gene; V was cut back by 6 bases and J by 6 bases. DNA of the CDR3: TGTGCCAGCAGACCGACAGGGGCGGGTCATGAAAAACTGTTTTTT. Protein sequence: CASRPTGAGHEKLFF.